The next 26 T cell receptor beta chains were all read from a single sample in a study of CD8 T cells in ankylosing spondylitis. Via MiXCR, TCRdb re-called the 5' RACE reads, giving one row per CDR3 protein. The sample carries 250,000 to 400,000 distinct CDR3 sequences, around 10% recorded once. The sequenced sample was blood, either unsorted or a sorted T cell fraction (not recorded which). The origin of the receptors is a female donor with ankylosing spondylitis or in good health (not recorded which).

This clonotype appeared a few times. The chain couples TRBV5-1 to TRBJ2-7, with TRBD2 identical over 9 bases. Germline V lookup: CDR1 SGHRS, CDR2 YFSETQ. Losses at the gene ends were 7 bases for V and 4 bases for J; bases not matched to a gene: 9. The CDR3 is 14 residues long. The CDR3 is CASCGGGKEYEQYF. DNA for the CDR3: TGCGCCAGCTGCGGGGGGGGCAAGGAGTACGAGCAGTACTTC. The full variable domain, completed using reference TRBV5-1 and TRBJ2-7, is KAGVTQTPRYLIKTRGQQVTLSCSPISGHRSVSWYQQTPGQGLQFLFEYFSETQRNKGNFPGRFSGRQFSNSRSEMNVSTLELGDSALYLCASCGGGKEYEQYFGPGTRLTVT.

Regarding this clonotype: A much larger clone lies one base from this, so it may be a read error. This chain joins TRBV29-1 and TRBJ1-2; D is undetermined. This CDR3 contains 13 residues. Germline V CDR1 and CDR2: SQVTM, ANQGSEA. CDR3 bases: TGCAGCGCTACAACACCATCTAACTATGCCTACACCTTC. This codes for CSATTPSNYAYTF.

The table lists this clonotype with many counts. CDR3 in DNA: TGCGCCAGCAGCTCACTGACAGGACGCCTTGAAGCTTTCTTT. Amino acid sequence: CASSSLTGRLEAFF. The genes are TRBV5-1 and TRBJ1-1, with D possibly matching TRBD1 (6 bases). CDR3 length: 14 amino acids. V dropped 3 bases and J dropped 7 bases, with 16 bases sitting between them. CDR1 and CDR2 from the germline V gene are SGHRS and YFSETQ.

The chain has TRBV7-2 and TRBJ2-5, with TRBD2 matching 11 bases. Germline V gene data show CDR1 as SGHTA and CDR2 as FQGNSA. The trim removed 5 bases at V and 0 bases at J, leaving 2 bases unmatched. The CDR3 length is 15 residues. In DNA, the CDR3 is TGTGCCAGCAGCAGACTAGCGGGGAACCAAGAGACCCAGTACTTC. Protein: CASSRLAGNQETQYF.

Details on this clonotype: The conserved phenylalanine or tryptophan normally closing the CDR3 is absent here, so this likely arose from a read error. The genes are TRBV20-1 and TRBJ2-3; D possibly corresponds to TRBD2 (6 bases). Germline CDR1 and CDR2: DFQATT and SNEGSKA (reference sequence). The CDR3 consists of 18 residues. The CDR3 is CCARRLSSVNQITDTQYS. DNA of the CDR3: TGCTGTGCTAGACGCCTGTCTAGCGTGAACCAGATCACAGATACGCAGTATTCT.

This clonotype was picked up many times. The V call is TRBV7-2, the J call TRBJ2-2; 9 positions agree with TRBD2. CDR1 is SGHTA and CDR2 is FQGNSA in the germline V gene. Trimming removed 6 bases from V and 0 bases from J; junction bases left unmatched: 8. CDR3 size: 17 residues. CDR3 in amino acids: CASSMASGNANTGELFF. The CDR3, as DNA: TGTGCCAGCAGTATGGCTAGCGGGAACGCGAACACCGGGGAGCTGTTTTTT.

This clonotype was picked up many times. This chain uses TRBV20-1 with TRBJ2-3; maybe TRBD2 (5 bases). This CDR3 spans 15 amino acids. V dropped 1 base and J dropped 6 bases, with 17 bases sitting between them. Germline CDR1 DFQATT, CDR2 SNEGSKA (reference sequence). This chain's CDR3 is CSARAYSSRGDTQYF. CDR3 DNA sequence: TGCAGTGCTAGAGCCTACAGCAGCCGAGGGGATACGCAGTATTTT.

This clonotype was picked up many times. The chain combines TRBV20-1 with TRBJ1-2; D call uncertain. Germline values: CDR1 DFQATT, CDR2 SNEGSKA (reference sequence). The CDR3 has 13 amino acids. The V end lost 5 bases, the J end lost 3 bases, and 13 bases lay between the germline ends. DNA of the CDR3: TGCAGTGCTCTCAAGTCCCTCGACTATGGCTACACCTTC. This encodes CSALKSLDYGYTF.

Many counts were recorded for this clonotype. The chain couples TRBV5-1 to TRBJ2-7; TRBD1 is a possible D gene (5 bases). The CDR3 spans 15 residues. The germline gives CDR1 SGHRS, CDR2 YFSETQ. Trimming took off 0 bases at V and 3 bases at J, with 13 bases between the two ends. The CDR3 DNA is TGCGCCAGCAGCTTGGCTGCAGGGTCACACTACGAGCAGTACTTC. This sequence encodes CASSLAAGSHYEQYF.

In its sample, this clonotype was seen a few times. This chain links TRBV2 with TRBJ2-7, with D perhaps matching TRBD1 (5 bases). Trimming shortened V by 1 base and J by 4 bases, and 11 bases separated the two germline ends. This CDR3 region has 14 residues. Germline values: CDR1 SNHLY, CDR2 FYNNEI. CDR3 nucleotides: TGTGCCAGCAGTGAAGAAAGGGGTTCTTACGAGCAGTACTTC. Its protein is CASSEERGSYEQYF.

This clonotype appeared a few times. The J gene is TRBJ2-5, the V gene TRBV13; 10 bases fit TRBD1. The CDR3 consists of 15 residues. Per germline, CDR1 PRHDT and CDR2 FYEKMQ (reference sequence). The V segment lost 4 bases and the J segment 3 bases; nucleotides outside the gene matches: 5. For the CDR3, the DNA is TGTGCCAGCAGCTATTCCGGGACAGGGGAAGAGACCCAGTACTTC. It encodes CASSYSGTGEETQYF.

This clonotype was observed at least ten times. The chain is built from TRBV6-2 or TRBV6-3 and TRBJ1-4; D remains unclear. Germline V gene sequence: CDR1 MNHEY, CDR2 SVGEGT. Trimming pared 6 bases from V and 5 bases from J, leaving 19 bases between. This CDR3 contains 16 residues. CDR3 bases: TGTGCCAGCAGCCTCTCCTTACAGAAACTGAATGAAAAACTGTTTTTT. Translating gives CASSLSLQKLNEKLFF.

A word on this clonotype: Given a much more abundant clone one base away, this may be a read error. The CDR3 DNA reads TGCGCCAGCAGCCTGGACAGGGGGCGAAACAATGAGCAGTTCTTC. It translates to CASSLDRGRNNEQFF. The rearrangement links TRBV5-1 to TRBJ2-1; 11 positions agree with TRBD1. The J segment lost 5 bases and the V segment lost 4 bases, leaving 5 bases of the junction unmatched. CDR1 is SGHRS and CDR2 is YFSETQ in the germline V gene. This CDR3 is 15 amino acids long.

This clonotype was counted ten times or more. The chain couples TRBV20-1 to TRBJ2-3; D is unclear. Per the germline V gene, CDR1 is DFQATT and CDR2 is SNEGSKA (reference sequence). Trimming removed 3 bases from V and 6 bases from J, with 4 bases in between. The CDR3 loop spans 10 amino acids. The CDR3 loop is CSARADTQYF. CDR3 nucleotides: TGCAGTGCTAGGGCGGATACGCAGTATTTT.

This clonotype has at least ten counts. This chain links TRBV15 with TRBJ2-2, with no clear D. V was pared by 3 bases and J by 7 bases, with 15 bases between. Germline values: CDR1 LNHNV, CDR2 YYDKDF (reference sequence). This CDR3 is built from 15 residues. The DNA for the CDR3 is TGTGCCACCAGCAGTAATATCGTTAGCAGCGGGGAGCTGTTTTTT. The encoded protein is CATSSNIVSSGELFF.

At least ten counts were recorded for this clonotype. CDR3 bases: TGCGCCAGCAGCCCAGACAGGGGCAGTTCTTCCTACGAGCAGTACTTC. This codes for CASSPDRGSSSYEQYF. This rearrangement joins TRBV5-1 to TRBJ2-7; 8 nucleotides align to TRBD1. In germline, CDR1 is SGHRS, CDR2 YFSETQ. The length of the CDR3 is 16 residues. V lost 4 bases, J lost 1 base, and 10 bases stayed unmatched.

This clonotype was recorded many times. J is TRBJ1-2 and V is TRBV4-2, with D possibly being TRBD1 (5 bases). Germline CDR1 is LGHNA and CDR2 is YNFKEQ. Trimming removed 1 base from V and 7 bases from J, with 10 bases in between. This CDR3 spans 13 amino acids. The CDR3 sequence: CASSQVGVAGYTF. CDR3 in DNA: TGTGCCAGCAGCCAAGTAGGGGTGGCTGGCTACACCTTC.

This clonotype was seen at least ten times. The chain is built from TRBV5-4 and TRBJ2-7; a weak D match, TRBD1 (5 bases). The CDR3 loop spans 19 amino acids. V lost 2 bases to trimming and J lost 4 bases, with 28 bases between them. Germline CDR1 reads SGHNT; CDR2 reads YYREEE (reference sequence). The CDR3 region has the DNA TGTGCCAGCAGCTTAGTTCACGGTGAAGTGTACAGGTCGTCTTACGAGCAGTACTTC. This gives the protein CASSLVHGEVYRSSYEQYF.

The chain joins TRBV30 to TRBJ1-1; D may be TRBD1 (6 bases). The V end lost 4 bases, the J end lost 8 bases, and 20 bases lay between the germline ends. Germline V gene data show CDR1 as GTSNPN and CDR2 as SVGIG (reference sequence). CDR3 length: 14 residues. CDR3 loop: CAWNNHGGGAEAFF. The CDR3 bases are TGTGCCTGGAACAACCATGGGGGGGGCGCCGAAGCTTTCTTT.

Comments on this clonotype: Mismatch with germline at one junction end may stem from a read error. The chain joins TRBV20-1 to TRBJ2-4; D perhaps matches TRBD1 (5 bases). Germline CDR1 and CDR2: DFQATT and SNEGSKA (reference sequence). This CDR3 is 14 amino acids long. The CDR3 DNA follows: TGCAGTGCTAGTAAGCAAGGGGCCAAAATAGCCCACCTGTTC. Translated, it gives CSASKQGAKIAHLF.

This clonotype was observed a handful of times. The V gene is TRBV11-2, the J gene TRBJ2-7; D uncertain. V was clipped by 5 bases and J by 4 bases, with 18 bases between them. This CDR3 has 15 amino acids. Germline V lookup: CDR1 SGHAT, CDR2 FQNNGV. CDR3 in amino acids: CASSPPSQYPYEQYF. The DNA of the CDR3 is TGTGCCAGCAGCCCCCCATCGCAATACCCTTACGAGCAGTACTTC.

The rearrangement uses TRBV20-1 and TRBJ2-7; D is unclear. V lost 2 bases and J lost 0, with 8 bases in between. CDR3 length: 13 amino acids. Germline CDR1 DFQATT, CDR2 SNEGSKA (reference sequence). The CDR3 protein is CSARRRSSYEQYF. CDR3 nucleotides: TGCAGTGCTAGACGCAGGAGCTCCTACGAGCAGTACTTC.

This clonotype was counted ten times or more. The rearrangement uses TRBV12-3 or TRBV12-4 and TRBJ1-5; no definite D call. The V end was cut by 1 base, the J end by 5 bases, with 6 bases between. This CDR3 comprises 13 residues. CDR3 sequence (DNA): TGTGCCAGCAGTTTAGGCGTAGATCAGCCCCAGCATTTT. Its translation is CASSLGVDQPQHF.

This clonotype has ten or more counts. The genes are TRBV28 and TRBJ2-3; D unresolved. V lost 5 bases to trimming and J lost 4 bases, with 10 bases between them. Germline V gene lookup returns CDR1 MDHEN and CDR2 SYDVKM. The CDR3 runs 13 residues. The CDR3 spells CASSPNGPDTQYF. CDR3 nucleotides: TGTGCCAGCAGTCCGAATGGTCCAGATACGCAGTATTTT.

At least ten counts were recorded for this clonotype. The chain carries TRBV5-1 and TRBJ2-1; TRBD2 matches 9 bases. V trimming: 3 bases; J trimming: 3 bases; junction bases outside the gene matches: 13. The CDR3 length is 18 residues. Looked up from germline, CDR1 is SGHRS and CDR2 is YFSETQ. CDR3 amino acids: CASSSEGRGTSFYNEQFF. The CDR3 DNA reads as TGCGCCAGCAGCTCGGAAGGGCGGGGGACTAGCTTCTACAATGAGCAGTTCTTC.

This clonotype was detected ten times or more. V gene TRBV10-3 combines with J gene TRBJ2-3, with D tentatively TRBD1 (6 bases). Germline V gives CDR1 ENHRY, CDR2 SYGVKD. The length of the CDR3 is 13 residues. The V gene lost 10 bases and the J gene lost 3 bases, with 14 bases spanning the gap. CDR3 protein: CATHTGTTDTQYF. In nucleotides, the CDR3 is TGTGCCACCCATACAGGGACGACAGATACGCAGTATTTT.